Listed below are T cell receptor beta chains from one sample, sequenced in a study of blood T cells in healthy people across ages. TCRdb processed the 5' RACE reads anew with MiXCR; each CDR3 protein has one entry. The sample consists of 550,000 to 750,000 distinct CDR3 sequences, around a fifth of them appearing once. What was sequenced was blood. The receptors were sampled from a man aged 70 or older in good health. Both conserved end residues are part of each CDR3. A D gene is named only where the DNA matches it firmly. Some rows have no size entry. The others give once, few or many, or a class for an expanded clone.

clone size,V gene,D gene,J gene,CDR3 protein,CDR3 DNA
.,TRBV5-6,TRBD2,TRBJ2-3,CASSFRLAGVADTQYF,TGTGCCAGCAGCTTTAGGCTAGCGGGAGTCGCAGATACGCAGTATTTT
.,TRBV11-3,.,TRBJ2-2,CASSSEGSTGELFF,TGTGCCAGCAGCTCGGAAGGAAGCACCGGGGAGCTGTTTTTT
few,TRBV4-1,TRBD2,TRBJ2-4,CASSQGLAGETWNIQYF,TGCGCCAGCAGCCAGGGACTAGCGGGAGAGACCTGGAACATTCAGTACTTC
medium-sized,TRBV28,TRBD2,TRBJ2-1,CASSWTSGTGNFRNEQFF,TGTGCCAGCAGTTGGACTAGCGGGACGGGAAATTTCAGGAATGAGCAGTTCTTC
.,TRBV28,TRBD2,TRBJ2-2,CASSPGTSGNGELFF,TGTGCCAGCAGCCCTGGGACTAGCGGGAACGGGGAGCTGTTTTTT
many,TRBV7-9,TRBD2,TRBJ2-3,CASGGLAGEDTQYF,TGTGCCAGCGGTGGACTAGCGGGAGAAGATACGCAGTATTTT
few,TRBV20-1,.,TRBJ2-1,CSARDRGHNEQFF,TGCAGTGCACGGGACCGGGGACACAATGAGCAGTTCTTC
.,TRBV6-5,TRBD1,TRBJ2-7,CASSYTSARDRASYEQYF,TGTGCCAGCAGTTACACTTCGGCCCGGGACAGGGCTTCCTACGAGCAGTACTTC
.,TRBV10-3,TRBD2,TRBJ2-1,CAISPGLANEQFF,TGTGCCATCAGCCCGGGACTAGCGAATGAGCAGTTCTTC
.,TRBV6-1,TRBD2,TRBJ2-2,CASRTSGTRNTGELFF,TGTGCCAGCAGGACTAGCGGGACTAGGAACACCGGGGAGCTGTTTTTT
.,TRBV7-2,TRBD1,TRBJ2-7,CASNPGTGDVGYEQYF,TGTGCCAGCAACCCCGGGACAGGGGATGTGGGCTACGAGCAGTACTTC
many,TRBV7-2,.,TRBJ2-1,CASSLSQSGGEQFF,TGTGCCAGCAGCTTATCACAGAGCGGCGGTGAGCAGTTCTTC
many,TRBV12-3/TRBV12-4,TRBD2,TRBJ2-1,CASSFLAGASNEQFF,TGTGCCAGCAGTTTTTTAGCGGGAGCTTCCAATGAGCAGTTCTTC
few,TRBV3-1,TRBD2,TRBJ2-1,CASSSQTPGTRGTYNEQFF,TGTGCCAGCAGCTCGCAAACCCCCGGGACTAGGGGAACATACAATGAGCAGTTCTTC
.,TRBV6-5,.,TRBJ2-5,CASSYSPQFYQETQYF,TGTGCCAGCAGTTACTCGCCTCAGTTCTACCAAGAGACCCAGTACTTC
few,TRBV28,.,TRBJ2-3,CASRAGTASTDTQYF,TGTGCCAGCAGAGCCGGGACTGCCAGCACAGATACGCAGTATTTT
.,TRBV12-3/TRBV12-4,TRBD1,TRBJ2-4,CASRQQGEAKNIQYF,TGTGCCAGCAGGCAACAGGGGGAGGCCAAAAACATTCAGTACTTC
many,TRBV6-2/TRBV6-3,TRBD2,TRBJ2-7,CASKPSGTYEQYF,TGTGCCAGTAAACCTAGCGGGACTTACGAGCAGTACTTC
.,TRBV5-1,.,TRBJ1-4,CASSLVQGNSEKLFF,TGCGCCAGCAGCTTGGTTCAGGGAAATAGCGAAAAACTGTTTTTT
few,TRBV20-1,.,TRBJ2-5,CSARGRGQETQYF,TGCAGTGCTAGAGGGCGGGGACAAGAGACCCAGTACTTC
few,TRBV4-1,.,TRBJ2-7,CASSRGPRPSSYEQYF,TGCGCCAGCAGCCGAGGGCCTAGACCATCTTCCTACGAGCAGTACTTC
.,TRBV11-2,TRBD2,TRBJ2-5,CASSSVAGGEETQYF,TGTGCCAGCAGCTCCGTTGCGGGGGGGGAAGAGACCCAGTACTTC
.,TRBV12-3/TRBV12-4,.,TRBJ2-6,CASSLPTVTSGRVLTF,TGTGCCAGCAGCCTACCTACGGTCACCAGCGGAAGGGTCCTGACTTTC
many,TRBV19,.,TRBJ1-5,CASSIAGLGFQPQHF,TGTGCCAGTAGTATAGCAGGGCTAGGGTTTCAGCCCCAGCATTTT
.,TRBV10-3,TRBD2,TRBJ2-1,CAISEAGDSYNEQFF,TGTGCCATCAGTGAGGCGGGAGACTCCTACAATGAGCAGTTCTTC
many,TRBV7-9,.,TRBJ2-7,CASSRLGDSTYEQYF,TGTGCCAGCAGCCGCTTAGGAGACTCCACCTACGAGCAGTACTTC
.,TRBV12-3/TRBV12-4,TRBD1,TRBJ1-1,CASSDTGTGAFGTEAFF,TGTGCCAGCAGTGACACCGGGACAGGAGCTTTTGGGACTGAAGCTTTCTTT
.,TRBV20-1,.,TRBJ2-5,CSANERKETQYF,TGCAGTGCTAACGAGAGAAAAGAGACCCAGTACTTC
few,TRBV28,TRBD1,TRBJ2-7,CASSSGQGGLYEQYF,TGTGCCAGCAGTAGCGGACAGGGGGGGCTCTACGAGCAGTACTTC
.,TRBV24-1,.,TRBJ1-2,CATSDEGRNYGYTF,TGTGCCACCAGTGATGAGGGACGGAACTATGGCTACACCTTC
few,TRBV20-1,.,TRBJ2-3,CSAKPGLPSDTQYF,TGCAGTGCTAAACCGGGACTTCCTTCTGATACGCAGTATTTT
few,TRBV5-8,TRBD1,TRBJ1-2,CASSWSTGTSYGYTF,TGTGCCAGCAGCTGGTCGACAGGGACCTCCTATGGCTACACCTTC
few,TRBV2,TRBD1,TRBJ2-1,CASSEAGTGSHEQFF,TGTGCCAGCAGTGAAGCCGGGACAGGTAGTCATGAGCAGTTCTTC
few,TRBV6-5,TRBD2,TRBJ2-3,CASTPTGLADTQYF,TGTGCCAGCACCCCGACCGGACTAGCGGATACGCAGTATTTT
.,TRBV20-1,.,TRBJ2-4,CSARDRGGGGAKNIQYF,TGCAGTGCTAGGGACCGGGGAGGGGGCGGAGCCAAAAACATTCAGTACTTC
.,TRBV25-1,.,TRBJ1-4,CASSDSANEKLFF,TGTGCCAGCAGTGATTCCGCCAATGAAAAACTGTTTTTT
few,TRBV5-6,TRBD2,TRBJ2-2,CASSRGRGPPFTGELFF,TGTGCCAGCAGTCGGGGGAGGGGACCCCCTTTCACCGGGGAGCTGTTTTTT
.,TRBV29-1,.,TRBJ1-1,CSVDPTGSNTEAFF,TGCAGCGTTGACCCTACAGGAAGCAACACTGAAGCTTTCTTT
few,TRBV7-3,TRBD2,TRBJ2-5,CASSSLAGGLETQYF,TGTGCCAGCAGCTCCCTAGCGGGGGGTTTGGAGACCCAGTACTTC
.,TRBV10-3,TRBD2,TRBJ2-7,CATLGGSYEQYF,TGTGCCACCCTCGGGGGGTCATACGAGCAGTACTTC
few,TRBV2,.,TRBJ2-1,CASSGRGNGDEQFF,TGTGCCAGCAGTGGTCGCGGGAACGGAGATGAGCAGTTCTTC
few,TRBV28,.,TRBJ1-3,CASSQQGGGNTIYF,TGTGCCAGCAGTCAACAGGGAGGTGGAAACACCATATATTTT
few,TRBV11-2,.,TRBJ2-7,CASSRSGSYEQYF,TGTGCCAGCAGCCGGAGTGGTTCCTACGAGCAGTACTTC
few,TRBV12-3/TRBV12-4,.,TRBJ1-2,CASSLGGPNVYTF,TGTGCCAGCAGTTTAGGGGGGCCCAACGTCTACACCTTC
.,TRBV5-1,.,TRBJ2-7,CASSLGGGQSFYEQYF,TGCGCCAGCAGCTTGGGGGGGGGACAGAGCTTCTACGAGCAGTACTTC
once,TRBV11-2,.,TRBJ2-5,CASSPHFETQYF,TGTGCCAGCAGCCCACATTTTGAGACCCAGTACTTC
few,TRBV7-6,.,TRBJ2-5,CASSPSRYQETQYF,TGTGCCAGCAGTCCGTCGCGGTACCAAGAGACCCAGTACTTC
.,TRBV6-5,.,TRBJ1-1,CASSYWEGGTEAFF,TGTGCCAGCAGTTACTGGGAAGGAGGAACTGAAGCTTTCTTT
few,TRBV28,TRBD1,TRBJ1-1,CASIGTGAMNTEAFF,TGTGCCAGCATCGGGACAGGGGCGATGAACACTGAAGCTTTCTTT
few,TRBV7-2,TRBD1,TRBJ2-7,CASSLEQGLGEQYF,TGTGCCAGCAGCTTAGAACAGGGGTTGGGGGAGCAGTACTTC
few,TRBV6-1,.,TRBJ1-2,CASIPTLAGKNYGYTF,TGTGCCAGCATCCCAACCTTGGCGGGGAAAAACTATGGCTACACCTTC
.,TRBV28,.,TRBJ2-7,CASSPRSLPYEQYF,TGTGCCAGCAGTCCACGGAGTCTCCCCTACGAGCAGTACTTC
.,TRBV3-1,.,TRBJ1-1,CASSQVGSNTEAFF,TGTGCCAGCAGCCAAGTAGGTAGTAACACTGAAGCTTTCTTT
.,TRBV6-5,.,TRBJ2-5,CASSNSAGLETQYF,TGTGCCAGCAGTAACTCCGCCGGATTGGAGACCCAGTACTTC
.,TRBV5-1,.,TRBJ1-2,CASIPSPGRRDGYTF,TGCGCCAGCATCCCGAGTCCGGGTAGGAGGGATGGCTACACCTTC
few,TRBV2,.,TRBJ2-1,CASSGGLDNEQFF,TGTGCCAGCAGTGGAGGACTTGACAATGAGCAGTTCTTC
once,TRBV9,.,TRBJ2-3,CASSGNGRATDTQYF,TGTGCCAGCAGCGGGAACGGGAGAGCCACAGATACGCAGTATTTT
many,TRBV20-1,.,TRBJ2-4,CSARPSTGIQYF,TGCAGTGCTAGACCATCGACGGGCATTCAGTACTTC